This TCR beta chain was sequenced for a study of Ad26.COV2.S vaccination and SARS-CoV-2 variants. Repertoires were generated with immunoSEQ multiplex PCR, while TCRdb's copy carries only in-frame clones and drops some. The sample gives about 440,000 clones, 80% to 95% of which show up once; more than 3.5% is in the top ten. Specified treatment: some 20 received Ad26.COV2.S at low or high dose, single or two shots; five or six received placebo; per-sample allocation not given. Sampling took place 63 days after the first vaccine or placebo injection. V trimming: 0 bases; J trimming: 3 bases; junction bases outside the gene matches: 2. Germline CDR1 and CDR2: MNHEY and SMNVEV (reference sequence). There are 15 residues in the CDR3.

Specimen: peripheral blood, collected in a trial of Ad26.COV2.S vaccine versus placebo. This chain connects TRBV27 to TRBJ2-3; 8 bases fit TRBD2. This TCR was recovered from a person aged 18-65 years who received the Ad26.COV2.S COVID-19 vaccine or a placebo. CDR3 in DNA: TGTGCCAGCAGTTTATCGGGACTAGTGACAGATACGCAGTATTTT. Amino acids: CASSLSGLVTDTQYF.